This paragraph reports one T cell receptor (beta chain). Its target antigen remains unknown. Per-base quality was not reported, and no clone a single base away is much larger than it. This sample stems from a study of Ad26.COV2.S vaccination and SARS-CoV-2 variants (dated by TCRdb to about 2021). Looking at the study overall: Donors in the vaccine arm were drawn from COV1001, a multicentre, randomized, double-blind, placebo-controlled phase I-IIa trial testing Ad26.COV2.S in healthy adults. Throughout the experiments and outcome assessment, investigators stayed blinded to trial group allocation. A total of around 32 samples were included in the TCR-sequenced set, comprising 19 Ad26.COV2.S vaccine recipients, 5 placebo recipients and 8 SARS-CoV-2 convalescent individuals. Trial participants were randomized into five groups of five: low-dose or high-dose Ad26.COV2.S given once or twice, or placebo on both occasions. TCRbeta repertoire sequencing was used to assess the specificity and breadth of SARS-CoV-2-reactive T cell receptors after Ad26.COV2.S vaccination. Ad26.COV2.S was given intramuscularly at 5x10^10 or 1x10^11 viral particles, as a single shot or as two shots 56 days apart. The paper's findings and limits, for the study overall: Compared with placebo recipients, Ad26.COV2.S recipients showed higher spike-specific TCR breadth (P = 0.0014). The study lacked the statistical power to compare responses across vaccine doses or regimens. The authors noted that the TCR breadth and depth analyses may have underestimated total T cell responses. Substantial breadth of spike-specific CD8+ and CD4+ T cell responses was reported after vaccination. Non-spike TCR breadth was comparable between vaccine and placebo recipients, consistent with the vaccine containing only spike.

Interpreted using the paper, the treatment or condition label stands for: approximately 18 received Ad26.COV2.S at low or high dose, single or two shots; five or six received placebo; per-sample allocation not given. For vaccine and placebo recipients, repertoires were sequenced using samples collected on day 63 after the first injection. Cohort 1b enrolled around 23 adults aged 18-55 years at a single site in Boston, USA, between 29 July and 7 August 2020. Ad26.COV2.S was a replication-incompetent adenovirus type 26 vector that expressed a prefusion-stabilized SARS-CoV-2 spike protein derived from the original Wuhan strain. The immunoSEQ Assay was the method used to sequence TCRbeta CDR3 regions. After extraction, genomic DNA underwent amplification by bias-controlled multiplex PCR, followed by high-throughput sequencing. On the authors' methods: To quantify the absolute abundance of each unique TCRbeta CDR3 region, sequences were collapsed and filtered. T cell fraction was estimated by normalizing TCRbeta template counts to usable DNA, with usable DNA measured through amplification of reference genes found in all nucleated cells. Repertoire TCRs were annotated as SARS-CoV-2-specific when V gene, CDR3 amino acid sequence and J gene were exactly matched to a known reactive TCR set. MIRA supplied the reference SARS-CoV-2 TCR set, which was filtered for enrichment in COVID-19-positive ImmuneCODE repertoires so that public or cross-reactive TCRs were removed. Drawing on the MIRA antigens, annotated TCRs were analysed further at the level of specific ORF or position within ORF. Depth was the summed frequency of annotated unique rearrangements, while breadth was defined as annotated unique rearrangements over total unique productive rearrangements. Two-sided Wilcoxon rank-sum tests were applied when comparing TCR breadth between groups. In TCRdb, the immuneACCESS table is reduced to in-frame sequences with V and J assigned. These tables do not hold every clone; where another copy was compared, an unresolved V gene accounts for under half, and the others remain unexplained. V, J and clone size are those of that table, while D and trimming were read from the DNA. This sample is represented by about 440,000 clones; 90% of them were singletons. Around 4.5% of the sample rests with the top ten.

The origin of this receptor is a person between 18 and 65 years old who received the Ad26.COV2.S COVID-19 vaccine or a placebo. Sequencing was performed on peripheral blood, taken in a trial of Ad26.COV2.S vaccine versus placebo.

CDR3 reads: CASSYSGTSEGGELFF. The DNA is as follows: TGTGCCAGCAGTTACTCGGGGACTAGCGAGGGCGGGGAGCTGTTTTTT. The V and J segments used are TRBV6-5 and TRBJ2-2, with 10 middle bases fitting TRBD2. V is cut back by 0 bases and J by 7 bases, with 5 bases in the junction unmatched. The CDR3, from cysteine to phenylalanine, totals 16 residues. Just the 48-base CDR3 DNA is kept, in frame starting at base 1. The germline V gene sets CDR1 to MNHEY and CDR2 to SVGAGI.